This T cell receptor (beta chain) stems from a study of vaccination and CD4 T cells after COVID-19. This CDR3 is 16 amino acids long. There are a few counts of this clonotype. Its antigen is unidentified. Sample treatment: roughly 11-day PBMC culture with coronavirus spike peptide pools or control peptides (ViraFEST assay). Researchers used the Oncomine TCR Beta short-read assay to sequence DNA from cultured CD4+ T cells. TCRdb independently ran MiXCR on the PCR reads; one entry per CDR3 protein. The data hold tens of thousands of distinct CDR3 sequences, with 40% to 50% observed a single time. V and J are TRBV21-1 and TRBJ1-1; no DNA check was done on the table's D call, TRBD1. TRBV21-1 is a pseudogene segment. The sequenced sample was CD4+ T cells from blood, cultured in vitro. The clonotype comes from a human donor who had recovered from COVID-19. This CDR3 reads CASSNPGQGGNTEAFF. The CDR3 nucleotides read TGTGCCAGCAGCAACCCGGGACAGGGCGGTAACACTGAAGCTTTCTTT.